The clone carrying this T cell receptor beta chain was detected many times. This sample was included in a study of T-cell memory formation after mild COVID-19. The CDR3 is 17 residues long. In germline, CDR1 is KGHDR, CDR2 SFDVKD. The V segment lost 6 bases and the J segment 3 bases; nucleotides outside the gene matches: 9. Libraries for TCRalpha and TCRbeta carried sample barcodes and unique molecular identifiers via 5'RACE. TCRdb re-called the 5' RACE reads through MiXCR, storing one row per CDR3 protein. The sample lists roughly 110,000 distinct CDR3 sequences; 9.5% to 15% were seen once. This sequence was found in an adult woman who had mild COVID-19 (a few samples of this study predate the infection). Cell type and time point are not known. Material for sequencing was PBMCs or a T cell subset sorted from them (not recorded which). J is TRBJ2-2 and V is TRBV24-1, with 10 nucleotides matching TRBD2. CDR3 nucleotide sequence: TGTGCCACCAGTCTCCCCCCTAGCGGGGGATACACCGGGGAGCTGTTTTTT. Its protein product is CATSLPPSGGYTGELFF.